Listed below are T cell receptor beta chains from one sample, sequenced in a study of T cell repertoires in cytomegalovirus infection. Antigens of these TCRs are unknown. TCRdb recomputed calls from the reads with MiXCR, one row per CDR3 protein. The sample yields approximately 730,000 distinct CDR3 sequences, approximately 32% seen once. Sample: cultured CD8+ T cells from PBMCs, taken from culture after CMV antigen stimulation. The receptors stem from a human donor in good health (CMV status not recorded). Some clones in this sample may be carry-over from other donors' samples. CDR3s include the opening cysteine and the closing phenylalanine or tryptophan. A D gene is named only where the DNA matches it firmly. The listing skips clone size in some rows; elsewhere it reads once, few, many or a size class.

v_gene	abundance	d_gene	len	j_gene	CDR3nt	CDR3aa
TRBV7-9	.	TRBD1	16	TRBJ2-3	TGTGCCAGCAGCCCCGGACAGGGTGGGGGCACAGATACGCAGTATTTT	CASSPGQGGGTDTQYF
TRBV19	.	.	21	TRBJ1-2	TGTGCCAGTAGTATAGGAGGGGACTACTCCTTACCCACCCGCGATAGTTATGGCTACACCTTC	CASSIGGDYSLPTRDSYGYTF
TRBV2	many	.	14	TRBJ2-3	TGTGCCAGCCCCTTAAGCCTCCGGGACCCCGATCCGTATTTT	CASPLSLRDPDPYF
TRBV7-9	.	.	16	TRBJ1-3	TGTGCCAGCAGCTGGGGAAGACAGTCCTCTGGAAACACCATATATTTT	CASSWGRQSSGNTIYF
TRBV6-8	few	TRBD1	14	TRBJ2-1	TGTGCCAGCATCCGGGACAGGGGGACGAATGAGCAGTTCTTC	CASIRDRGTNEQFF
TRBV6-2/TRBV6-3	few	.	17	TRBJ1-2	TGTGCCAGCAGTTACTCCCATGGAGGGACACCCTACTATGGCTACACCTTC	CASSYSHGGTPYYGYTF
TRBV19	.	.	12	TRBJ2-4	TGTGCCAGTAGACAACAGGGAAACATTCAGTACTTC	CASRQQGNIQYF
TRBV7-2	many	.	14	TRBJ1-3	TGTGCCAGCAGCTTAGAGGATAGGCAGAACACCATATATTTT	CASSLEDRQNTIYF
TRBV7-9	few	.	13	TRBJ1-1	TGTGCCAGCAGCCCCCCGGGGATCCTTGAAGCTTTCTTT	CASSPPGILEAFF
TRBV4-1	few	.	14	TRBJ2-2	TGCGCCAGCAGCCAAGAAGGATGGGTCGGGGAGCTGTTTTTT	CASSQEGWVGELFF
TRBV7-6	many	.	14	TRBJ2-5	TGTGCCAGCAGCTCCCGGACGTTAGAAGAGACCCAGTACTTC	CASSSRTLEETQYF
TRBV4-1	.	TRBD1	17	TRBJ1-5	TGCGCCAGCAGCCAAGATCATTTTGGACAGGGAGGTCAGCCCCAGCATTTT	CASSQDHFGQGGQPQHF
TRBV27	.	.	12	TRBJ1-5	TGTGCCAGCAGTTCTCAGAATCAGCCCCAGCATTTT	CASSSQNQPQHF
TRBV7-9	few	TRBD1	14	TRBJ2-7	TGTGCCAGCAGCTTCGGACAGGGGGCGGACGAGCAGTACTTC	CASSFGQGADEQYF
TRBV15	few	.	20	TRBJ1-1	TGTGCCACCAGCAGAGGAATGGAACAGACAAACGGGTTGAAGAACACTGAAGCTTTCTTT	CATSRGMEQTNGLKNTEAFF
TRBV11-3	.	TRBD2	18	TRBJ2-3	TGTGCCAGCAGCCCCTCTATCTCTAGCGGGGGGGCCACAGATACGCAGTATTTT	CASSPSISSGGATDTQYF
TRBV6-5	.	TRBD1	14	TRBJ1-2	TGTGCCAGCAGTTACACAGGGGGCTGGTATGGCTACACCTTC	CASSYTGGWYGYTF
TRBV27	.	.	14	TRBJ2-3	TGTGCCAGCAGTTCGGCCGGGCCGCAGGATACGCAGTATTTT	CASSSAGPQDTQYF
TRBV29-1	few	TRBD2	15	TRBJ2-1	TGCAGCGTTGACCCGCCGTGGGGGGGGTTTCAAGAGCAGTTCTTC	CSVDPPWGGFQEQFF
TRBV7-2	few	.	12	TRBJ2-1	TGTGCCAGCAGCCACGAGGGGCAAAGGCAGTTCTTC	CASSHEGQRQFF
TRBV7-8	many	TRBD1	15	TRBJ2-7	TGTGCCAGCAGTTTGACAGGGGGCATGAACTACGAGCAGTACTTC	CASSLTGGMNYEQYF
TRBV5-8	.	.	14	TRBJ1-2	TGTGCCAGCAACCCTTTAGGGTGGGCGCTGGGCTACACCTTC	CASNPLGWALGYTF
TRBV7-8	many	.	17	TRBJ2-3	TGTGCCAGCTTTTGGGGCAGATTTACTTCTAGCACAGATACGCAGTATTTT	CASFWGRFTSSTDTQYF